The 9 T cell receptor beta chains given below trace back to one sample, sequenced in a study of T cells in Graves' hyperthyroidism and ophthalmopathy. TCR beta CDR3 regions were amplified from RNA transcripts. An initial round of RT-PCR targeting the TCR CDR3 relied on the HTBI primer set. TCRdb fed the multiplex PCR reads into MiXCR, producing one record per CDR3 protein. The table lists about 520,000 distinct CDR3 sequences, roughly a quarter of them singletons. Material: blood. All receptors come from a woman aged 25 to 39 with Graves' ophthalmopathy.

The sample holds many counts of this clonotype. The V and J genes are TRBV12-3 or TRBV12-4 and TRBJ1-5; 9 nucleotides line up with TRBD1. V shed 6 bases and J 3 bases; nucleotides not matched to a gene: 6. This CDR3 has 15 amino acids. The CDR3 region is CASSLTGGNNQPQHF. As DNA, the CDR3 is TGTGCCAGCAGCCTGACAGGGGGGAACAATCAGCCCCAGCATTTT.

The gene calls are TRBV2 and TRBJ2-4; 7 nucleotides match TRBD2. This CDR3 contains 14 residues. Germline CDR1 reads SNHLY; CDR2 reads FYNNEI. V was pared by 3 bases and J by 5 bases, with 4 bases of the junction left unmatched. Written as DNA, the CDR3 is TGTGCCAGCAGTGACTCGGGGGGACAAAACATTCAGTACTTC. It is translated as CASSDSGGQNIQYF. The whole variable domain, filled in from reference TRBV2 and TRBJ2-4, reads EPEVTQTPSHQVTQMGQEVILRCVPISNHLYFYWYRQILGQKVEFLVSFYNNEISEKSEIFDDQFSVERPDGSNFTLKIRSTKLEDSAMYFCASSDSGGQNIQYFGAGTRLSVL.

The chain has TRBV20-1 and TRBJ2-7; TRBD2 aligns across 13 bases. The V gene's germline CDR1 is DFQATT and CDR2 SNEGSKA (reference sequence). The CDR3 has 14 amino acids. The V and J ends lost 5 bases and 6 bases, in that order; junction bases with no gene match: 7. As DNA, the CDR3 is TGCAGTGCTTATACGGGACTAGCGGGGACCGAGCAGTACTTC. The encoded protein is CSAYTGLAGTEQYF.

The rearrangement uses TRBV6-5 and TRBJ1-2, with 7 bases aligning to TRBD1. V shed 0 bases, J shed 0 bases, and the junction held 4 bases outside the gene matches. Germline CDR1 is MNHEY and CDR2 is SVGAGI. The CDR3 has 16 amino acids. The CDR3 spells CASSYSGQHTNYGYTF. CDR3 DNA: TGTGCCAGCAGTTACTCGGGACAGCACACTAACTATGGCTACACCTTC.

This clonotype has a single count. CDR3 loop: CSARARGDAYGYTF. The CDR3 nucleotides are TGCAGTGCTAGAGCCCGGGGGGACGCCTATGGCTACACCTTC. The rearrangement links TRBV20-1 to TRBJ1-2; perhaps TRBD1 as D (5 bases). There are 14 residues in the CDR3. Germline values: CDR1 DFQATT, CDR2 SNEGSKA (reference sequence). The V gene lost 1 base and the J gene lost 4 bases, with 13 bases spanning the gap.

This clonotype was seen many times. This chain links TRBV6-5 with TRBJ1-2; D not resolved. The CDR3 contains 14 residues. The germline V gene encodes CDR1 MNHEY and CDR2 SVGAGI. V shed 7 bases and J shed 4 bases, with 16 bases lying between them. Written as DNA, the CDR3 is TGTGCCAGCACTCCAAGGCTCCGGACCTATGGCTACACCTTC. It yields the protein CASTPRLRTYGYTF.

This clonotype was seen many times. J is TRBJ2-7 and V is TRBV11-1; unclear D gene. The germline V gene encodes CDR1 SGHAT and CDR2 FQDESV (reference sequence). Trimming shortened V by 3 bases and J by 1 base, and 10 bases separated the two germline ends. CDR3 length: 14 amino acids. DNA for the CDR3: TGTGCCAGCAGCTTTCTTTTGGATTCCTACGAGCAGTACTTC. Encoded protein: CASSFLLDSYEQYF.

The count of this clonotype is one. CDR3 amino acids: CSAGLSPRGTEAFF. DNA of the CDR3: TGCAGTGCTGGCCTTTCTCCCCGAGGCACTGAAGCTTTCTTT. The chain is built from TRBV20-1 and TRBJ1-1; D call uncertain. Germline V lookup: CDR1 DFQATT, CDR2 SNEGSKA (reference sequence). V was trimmed by 5 bases and J by 4 bases, leaving 17 bases between them. The CDR3 runs 14 residues.

This clonotype was recorded at least ten times. J is TRBJ1-3 and V is TRBV12-3 or TRBV12-4; D is undetermined. The CDR3 runs to 12 residues. Trimming stripped 3 bases from V and 8 bases from J, with 8 bases between. CDR3 in amino acids: CASSFLFYTIYF. CDR3 nucleotides: TGTGCCAGCAGTTTTCTGTTTTACACCATATATTTT.